This T cell receptor (beta chain) was obtained from a study of spatial heterogeneity in lung cancer. For the study at large: A total of some 70 untreated early-stage non-small cell lung cancer patients served as donors. In raw reads, more than 9.5 appearances on average were recorded for each unique TCR and UMI combination.

This sample's time point: blood at routine non-recurrence follow-up after resection. In each case, whole RNA from tumor, nontumor lung or frozen PBMC was sequenced unsorted. This clonotype was found many times. Its antigen is not identified. Study-level findings and limits: More often at tumor resection than at routine follow-up, ubiquitous expanded tumor TCRs were detected in the blood.

TCRdb re-called the 5' RACE reads with MiXCR, one entry per CDR3 protein. The repertoire holds about 120,000 distinct CDR3 sequences, more than 9% seen once, with approximately 17% in the top ten. Trimming left V 6 bases short and J 7 bases short, with 19 bases between. Germline loops: CDR1 PRHDT, CDR2 FYEKMQ (reference sequence). The CDR3 runs to 15 residues. Sequenced material: PBMCs, taken at follow-up. The clonotype originates from a male donor with early-stage non-small cell lung cancer. The chain has TRBV13 and TRBJ2-1; D possibly corresponds to TRBD2 (7 bases). The CDR3 reads CASSLTVGGLNEQFF. In DNA, the CDR3 is TGTGCCAGCAGTTTAACGGTGGGGGGGCTGAATGAGCAGTTCTTC.